The T cell receptor beta chain described here comes from a study of T cell changes during pregnancy in multiple sclerosis. The V segment lost 4 bases and the J segment 2 bases; nucleotides outside the gene matches: 7. From germline, CDR1 is SNHLY and CDR2 FYNNEI. The CDR3 has 15 amino acids. Using immunoSEQ multiplex PCR, the repertoire was profiled, and TCRdb retains in-frame clones only, with some absent. The sample carries about 44,000 clones, over 85% recorded once. The sample in question was CD4+ T cells from peripheral blood mononuclear cells, obtained in the first trimester of pregnancy. This receptor was obtained from a female donor with multiple sclerosis, enrolled in a pregnancy study. The V gene is TRBV2, the J gene TRBJ2-7; 8 bases fit TRBD2. CDR3 amino acids: CASSGSSGPAYEQYF. Written as DNA, the CDR3 is TGTGCCAGCAGTGGTTCTAGCGGGCCCGCCTACGAGCAGTACTTC.